In its sample, the clone carrying this TCR beta chain was seen a few times. These data belong to a study of identical twins. The CDR3 contains 10 residues. Germline CDR1 is SQVTM and CDR2 is ANQGSEA. Using its own MiXCR run on the 5' RACE reads, TCRdb lists one record per CDR3 protein. The sample records nearly 900,000 distinct CDR3 sequences, 9% to 15% being singletons. These data are also associated with another study on yellow fever vaccine responses in identical twins.

The material sequenced was PBMCs. This clonotype was obtained from a woman aged 18-35 years in good health. This rearrangement joins TRBV29-1 to TRBJ1-1, with D uncertain. The CDR3 loop is CGASYPEAFF. The CDR3, as DNA: TGCGGCGCGAGTTACCCTGAAGCTTTCTTT.